This T cell receptor (beta chain) was profiled in a study of blood T cell repertoires in COVID-19. Only in-frame clones appear in the TCRdb table, and some are missing; sequencing was by immunoSEQ multiplex PCR. The sample shows some 160,000 clones, roughly three quarters of them seen only once. V dropped 5 bases and J dropped 1; count of bases not matched to a gene: 6. This CDR3 comprises 15 residues. CDR1 is SGHTA and CDR2 is FQGTGA in the germline V gene. In the case of this clone: At the DNA level, this CDR3 is encoded by other sequences in the same sample as well.

This chain connects TRBV7-3 to TRBJ1-1; 8 nucleotides agree with TRBD1. This clonotype originated in a man aged 45-60 years with active or convalescent COVID-19. Sequencing was carried out using peripheral blood. The CDR3 here is CASSLTGQGNTEAFF. CDR3 in DNA: TGTGCCAGCAGCCTTACCGGACAGGGGAACACTGAAGCTTTCTTT.